This TCR beta chain was observed in a study of Graves' ophthalmopathy and Graves' hyperthyroidism. Study-level information: Before any treatment, peripheral blood was taken at the initial diagnosis.

The authors amplified TCR beta CDR3 regions, and they did so from RNA transcripts for repertoire sequencing. The workflow started with a first-round RT-PCR run with HTBI primers and then moved on to a second-round multiplex PCR. TCRdb re-called the multiplex PCR reads with MiXCR, one entry per CDR3 protein. In the table there are around 670,000 distinct CDR3 sequences, approximately 40% of which are singletons. V lost 5 bases and J lost 1, with 17 bases in between. The germline CDR1 and CDR2 sequences are DFQATT and SNEGSKA (reference sequence). This CDR3 spans 16 amino acids. The chain combines TRBV20-1 with TRBJ1-4; D not certain. This sequence originates from an adult man with Graves' ophthalmopathy. Sequenced material: peripheral blood. In DNA form, the CDR3 reads TGCAGTGCTCCCTGGGGTACCGCAGAAACTAATGAAAAACTGTTTTTT. Its protein is CSAPWGTAETNEKLFF.